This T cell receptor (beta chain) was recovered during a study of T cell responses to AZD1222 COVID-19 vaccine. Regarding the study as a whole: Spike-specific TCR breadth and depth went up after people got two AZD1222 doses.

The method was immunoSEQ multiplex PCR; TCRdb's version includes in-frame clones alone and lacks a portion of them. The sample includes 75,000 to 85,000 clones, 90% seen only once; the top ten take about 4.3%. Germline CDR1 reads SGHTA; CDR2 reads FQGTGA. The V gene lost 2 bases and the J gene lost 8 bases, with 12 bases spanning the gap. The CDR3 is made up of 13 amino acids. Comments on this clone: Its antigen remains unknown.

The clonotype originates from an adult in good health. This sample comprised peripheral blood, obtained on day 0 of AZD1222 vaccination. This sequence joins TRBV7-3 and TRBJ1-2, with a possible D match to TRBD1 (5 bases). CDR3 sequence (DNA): TGTGCCAGCAGCTTAGCAGGGAGAGAGGGCTACACCTTC. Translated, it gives CASSLAGREGYTF.